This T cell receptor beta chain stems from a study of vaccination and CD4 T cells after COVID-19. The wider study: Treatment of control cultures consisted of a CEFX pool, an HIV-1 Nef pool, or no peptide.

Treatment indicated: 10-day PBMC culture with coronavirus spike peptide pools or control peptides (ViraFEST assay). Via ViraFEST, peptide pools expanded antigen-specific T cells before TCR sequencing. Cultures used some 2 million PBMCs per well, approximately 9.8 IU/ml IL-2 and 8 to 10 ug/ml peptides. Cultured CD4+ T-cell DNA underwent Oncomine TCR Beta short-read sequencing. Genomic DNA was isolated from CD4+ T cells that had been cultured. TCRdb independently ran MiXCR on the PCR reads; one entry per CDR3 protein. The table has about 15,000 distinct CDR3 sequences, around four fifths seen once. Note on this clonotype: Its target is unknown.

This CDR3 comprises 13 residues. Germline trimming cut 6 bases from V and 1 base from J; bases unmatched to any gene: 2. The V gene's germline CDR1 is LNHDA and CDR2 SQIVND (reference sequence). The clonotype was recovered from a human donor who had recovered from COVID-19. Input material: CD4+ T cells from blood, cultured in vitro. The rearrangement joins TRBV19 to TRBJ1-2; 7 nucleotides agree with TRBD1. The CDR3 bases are TGTGCCAGTAGGTCAGGGGGTAACTATGGCTACACCTTC. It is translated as CASRSGGNYGYTF.